The 30 T cell receptor beta chains in this list originate from one sample, sequenced in a study of neurological immune-mediated disorders. Each CDR3 protein is one row after TCRdb ran MiXCR on the 5' RACE reads. Among around 60,000 distinct CDR3 sequences listed, approximately 3.6% were seen once. Sequencing was done on a sample of PBMCs. All receptors come from a woman aged 60-75 years with multiple sclerosis.

This clonotype has ten or more counts. The chain is built from TRBV6-5 and TRBJ1-1; the D is unclear. CDR3 length: 16 amino acids. The ends were cut back, 6 bases at V and 0 bases at J, with 17 bases in the middle. The V gene's germline CDR1 is MNHEY and CDR2 SVGAGI. CDR3 in amino acids: CASSKGGRSVNTEAFF. The CDR3 DNA reads as TGTGCCAGCAGCAAGGGAGGGCGGTCCGTGAACACTGAAGCTTTCTTT.

This clonotype was found many times. Here the CDR3 DNA reads TGCGCCAGCAGCCTGGGACAGTCGGCTCAGCCCCAGCATTTT. Residues: CASSLGQSAQPQHF. The chain recombines TRBV4-1 with TRBJ1-5, with 7 nucleotides matching TRBD1. V lost 4 bases and J lost 6; bases outside the gene matches: 6. This CDR3 comprises 14 residues. Looked up from germline, CDR1 is MGHRA and CDR2 is YSYEKL.

Many counts were recorded for this clonotype. The V and J genes are TRBV20-1 and TRBJ2-2; a weak D match, TRBD2 (6 bases). CDR1 and CDR2 from the germline V gene are DFQATT and SNEGSKA (reference sequence). Trimming took 2 bases from V and 1 from J, leaving 8 bases between them. This CDR3 is built from 14 residues. The DNA for the CDR3 is TGCAGTGCTAGACCGGGACTGAACACCGGGGAGCTGTTTTTT. Its protein is CSARPGLNTGELFF.

This clonotype was seen many times. Sequence at one end of the junction differs from germline and may be a read error. The rearrangement joins TRBV7-7 to TRBJ2-1, with unresolved D. The CDR3 length is 13 residues. Germline CDR1 reads SSHAT; CDR2 reads FNYEAQ (reference sequence). This CDR3 reads CASSLDRYNEQFF. In DNA, the CDR3 is TGTGCTAGCAGCTTAGATAGGTACAATGAGCAGTTCTTC. Using reference TRBV7-7 and TRBJ2-1 for the parts outside the CDR3, the full variable domain is GAGVSQSPRYKVTKRGQDVTLRCDPISSHATLYWYQQALGQGPEFLTYFNYEAQPDKSGLPSDRFSAERPEGSISTLTIQRTEQRDSAMYRCASSLDRYNEQFFGPGTRLTVL.

The sample holds many counts of this clonotype. The chain couples TRBV12-3 or TRBV12-4 to TRBJ1-5; D call uncertain. The ends were cut back, 6 bases at V and 1 base at J, with 13 bases in the middle. The CDR3 is 15 amino acids. The CDR3 DNA is TGTGCCAGCAGCCGGGCGGCTCCCAGCAATCAGCCCCAGCATTTT. Protein sequence: CASSRAAPSNQPQHF.

The table lists this clonotype with many counts. This rearrangement joins TRBV20-1 to TRBJ2-7, with a tentative D call TRBD2 (6 bases). The CDR3 spans 13 residues. The germline V gene has CDR1 DFQATT and CDR2 SNEGSKA (reference sequence). The V end was cut by 0 bases, the J end by 3 bases, with 9 bases between. The CDR3 DNA sequence: TGCAGTGCTAGAGATGGGCGGGGCTACGAGCAGTACTTC. As protein: CSARDGRGYEQYF.

This clonotype appeared many times. The CDR3 sequence: CASSLNPASYEQYF. The CDR3, as DNA: TGTGCCAGCAGCTTAAATCCGGCTTCCTACGAGCAGTACTTC. This sequence joins TRBV7-2 and TRBJ2-7; D unclear. V was clipped by 2 bases and J by 1 base, with 9 bases between them. The CDR3 loop spans 14 amino acids. Germline CDR1 SGHTA, CDR2 FQGNSA.

Ten or more counts support this clonotype. This rearrangement joins TRBV28 to TRBJ2-7; no definite D call. The length of the CDR3 is 16 residues. V was pared by 5 bases and J by 0 bases, with 17 bases between. The germline gives CDR1 MDHEN, CDR2 SYDVKM. CDR3: CASSVQRTASSYEQYF. DNA for the CDR3: TGTGCCAGCAGTGTACAAAGGACGGCGAGCTCCTACGAGCAGTACTTC.

This clonotype showed up many times. The chain joins TRBV3-1 to TRBJ2-2; tentatively, D is TRBD1 or TRBD2 (5 bases each). CDR1 and CDR2 (germline): LGHDT, YNNKEL (reference sequence). Trimming cost V 4 bases and J 4 bases, with 16 bases left between them. The CDR3 has 16 amino acids. The CDR3: CASSLQTGASTGELFF. The CDR3 nucleotides are TGTGCCAGCAGCCTCCAGACCGGGGCTAGCACCGGGGAGCTGTTTTTT.

This clonotype was found many times. This rearrangement joins TRBV5-1 to TRBJ1-4, with D perhaps TRBD1 (5 bases). V gave up 0 bases and J gave up 2 bases, with 17 bases separating them. Germline V gene data show CDR1 as SGHRS and CDR2 as YFSETQ. The CDR3 has 18 amino acids. This chain's CDR3 is CASSLGDSAFPTNEKLFF. CDR3 DNA sequence: TGCGCCAGCAGCTTGGGTGACAGCGCTTTCCCTACTAATGAAAAACTGTTTTTT.

The rearrangement links TRBV7-8 to TRBJ1-5, with D perhaps TRBD1 (6 bases). Germline lookup yields CDR1 SGHVS and CDR2 FQNEAQ. Deletions cut 5 bases from V and 4 bases from J, with 18 bases between. The CDR3 has 16 residues. CDR3 amino acids: CASSKQGVLFNQPQHF. In DNA, the CDR3 is TGTGCCAGCAGCAAACAGGGTGTTCTATTTAATCAGCCCCAGCATTTT.

Ten or more counts support this clonotype. The gene calls are TRBV10-2 and TRBJ1-1; no clear D gene. This CDR3 is built from 15 residues. Germline CDR1 reads WSHSY; CDR2 reads SAAADI. Trimming shortened V by 3 bases and J by 1 base, and 12 bases separated the two germline ends. The CDR3 is CASSDRWSKNTEAFF. CDR3 DNA sequence: TGCGCCAGCAGTGACCGGTGGAGCAAGAACACTGAAGCTTTCTTT.

This clonotype was recorded many times. The V call is TRBV20-1, the J call TRBJ2-3; perhaps TRBD1 as D (6 bases). Germline V gene data show CDR1 as DFQATT and CDR2 as SNEGSKA (reference sequence). Trimming removed 1 base from V and 4 bases from J, with 18 bases in between. The CDR3 is made up of 16 amino acids. The CDR3 DNA reads TGCAGTGCTAGAGGGGGACCGGACAGCTACGCAGATACGCAGTATTTT. Translation: CSARGGPDSYADTQYF.

This clonotype was detected ten times or more. The chain links TRBV20-1 to TRBJ2-2, with a weak D call TRBD2 (5 bases). There are 14 residues in the CDR3. CDR1 and CDR2 from the germline V gene are DFQATT and SNEGSKA (reference sequence). Trimming left V 5 bases short and J 3 bases short, with 13 bases between. The CDR3 coding sequence is TGCAGTGCTGGAAGGACTCCCGACACCGGGGAGCTGTTTTTT. Amino acid sequence: CSAGRTPDTGELFF.

This clonotype was recorded many times. This chain links TRBV28 with TRBJ2-2; unclear D gene. CDR3 size: 15 residues. Trimming pared 6 bases from V and 5 bases from J, leaving 16 bases between. Germline values: CDR1 MDHEN, CDR2 SYDVKM. CDR3 protein: CASSLSAGDTGELFF. DNA for the CDR3: TGTGCCAGCAGCTTGTCGGCTGGGGATACCGGGGAGCTGTTTTTT.

In this sample, this clonotype turned up a few times. A clone one base away is much larger, so this may be a read error. The CDR3 is CAGSLWEDTEAFF. The CDR3 DNA reads TGTGCCGGCAGCTTATGGGAAGACACTGAAGCTTTCTTT. The chain links TRBV11-2 to TRBJ1-1; D not certain. There are 13 residues in the CDR3. Germline CDR1 and CDR2: SGHAT and FQNNGV.

This clonotype has a count of ten or more. This chain uses TRBV7-2 with TRBJ2-3; D is undetermined. CDR3 size: 12 residues. Germline V gene sequence: CDR1 SGHTA, CDR2 FQGNSA. V was pared by 8 bases and J by 1 base, with 7 bases between. The CDR3, as DNA: TGTGCCAGCCGTGGGGGCACAGATACGCAGTATTTT. It translates to CASRGGTDTQYF.

This clonotype was observed at least ten times. The chain is built from TRBV12-3 or TRBV12-4 and TRBJ2-1, with D possibly being TRBD1 (6 bases). CDR3 length: 17 residues. V was clipped by 4 bases and J by 6 bases, with 22 bases between them. CDR3 protein: CASSSAYPDRNLNEQFF. The CDR3 DNA reads TGTGCCAGCAGTTCAGCCTATCCGGACAGAAATCTCAATGAGCAGTTCTTC.

This clonotype was seen ten or more times. The chain joins TRBV7-9 to TRBJ2-2; D unclear. Germline V gene lookup returns CDR1 SEHNR and CDR2 FQNEAQ (reference sequence). This CDR3 has 12 residues. V was shortened by 5 bases and J by 3 bases, with 4 bases between the two germline ends. CDR3 region: CASSPYTGELFF. The CDR3 DNA follows: TGTGCCAGCAGCCCTTACACCGGGGAGCTGTTTTTT. The full variable domain, rest sourced from reference TRBV7-9 and TRBJ2-2, is DTGVSQNPRHKITKRGQNVTFRCDPISEHNRLYWYRQTLGQGPEFLTYFQNEAQLEKSRLLSDRFSAERPKGSFSTLEIQRTEQGDSAMYLCASSPYTGELFFGEGSRLTVL.

This clonotype occurred many times. The J gene is TRBJ2-7, the V gene TRBV28; 11 bases align to TRBD1. Germline assignment: CDR1 MDHEN and CDR2 SYDVKM. Trimming cost V 2 bases and J 0 bases; bases outside gene matches: 3. CDR3 length: 16 amino acids. The CDR3 region is CASSLQGTGGSYEQYF. The CDR3 bases are TGTGCCAGCAGTTTACAGGGGACAGGGGGCTCCTACGAGCAGTACTTC.

This clonotype was detected ten times or more. This rearrangement joins TRBV15 to TRBJ1-5; the D gene is possibly TRBD1 (6 bases). The CDR3 covers 15 residues. Germline assignment: CDR1 LNHNV and CDR2 YYDKDF (reference sequence). The germline V and J ends were trimmed by 5 bases and 5 bases, with 16 bases remaining between them. The CDR3 loop is CATSVSQGLYQPQHF. CDR3 sequence (DNA): TGTGCCACCAGCGTATCCCAGGGGTTATATCAGCCCCAGCATTTT. The complete variable domain, with remaining parts taken from reference TRBV15 and TRBJ1-5, reads DAMVIQNPRYQVTQFGKPVTLSCSQTLNHNVMYWYQQKSSQAPKLLFHYYDKDFNNEADTPDNFQSRRPNTSFCFLDIRSPGLGDTAMYLCATSVSQGLYQPQHFGDGTRLSIL.

This clonotype was seen repeatedly, ten times or more. The V and J genes are TRBV20-1 and TRBJ2-7; 10 bases match TRBD2. Germline V gives CDR1 DFQATT, CDR2 SNEGSKA (reference sequence). V gave up 5 bases and J gave up 6 bases; unmatched junction bases: 7. CDR3 size: 13 residues. The CDR3 region is CSALALAGTEQYF. The CDR3 region has the DNA TGCAGTGCTCTCGCACTAGCGGGGACCGAGCAGTACTTC.

This clonotype was seen ten or more times. This sequence joins TRBV20-1 and TRBJ1-2, with D possibly matching TRBD1 (6 bases). V lost 6 bases, J lost 0 bases, and 14 bases lay in between. Germline V gene sequence: CDR1 DFQATT, CDR2 SNEGSKA (reference sequence). The CDR3 consists of 14 residues. The chain's CDR3 is CSASGQQTNYGYTF. CDR3 sequence (DNA): TGCAGTGCCAGCGGACAGCAGACTAACTATGGCTACACCTTC.

This clonotype was seen repeatedly, ten times or more. This chain links TRBV7-9 with TRBJ2-7; D unresolved. Trimming shortened V by 1 base and J by 7 bases, and 14 bases separated the two germline ends. Germline assignment: CDR1 SEHNR and CDR2 FQNEAQ (reference sequence). The CDR3 has 14 residues. The CDR3 bases are TGTGCCAGCAGCTTAGAGGGTTCTGTGGGGGAGCAGTACTTC. This codes for CASSLEGSVGEQYF.

This clonotype was picked up many times. The chain couples TRBV5-6 to TRBJ2-1; possibly TRBD2 for D (6 bases). Germline-derived CDR1 and CDR2 are SGHDT and YYEEEE. V lost 1 base and J lost 0, with 8 bases in between. CDR3 size: 15 residues. CDR3 region: CASSLIGGSYNEQFF. The CDR3 bases are TGTGCCAGCAGCTTGATCGGGGGCTCCTACAATGAGCAGTTCTTC.

The table lists this clonotype with many counts. The chain recombines TRBV4-1 with TRBJ2-7; D may match TRBD1 or TRBD2 (5 bases each). Trimming pared 3 bases from V and 2 bases from J, leaving 17 bases between. Germline V gene lookup returns CDR1 MGHRA and CDR2 YSYEKL. The CDR3 runs to 16 residues. The CDR3 protein is CASSHGQGVRTYEQYF. The DNA of the CDR3 is TGCGCCAGCAGCCACGGTCAGGGAGTGAGGACCTACGAGCAGTACTTC.

This clonotype came up many times. CDR3 protein: CASSLGRSSGNTIYF. The DNA for the CDR3 is TGTGCCAGCAGCTTAGGACGGAGCTCTGGAAACACCATATATTTT. This rearrangement joins TRBV7-8 to TRBJ1-3, with no clear D. V was shortened by 1 base and J by 0 bases, with 7 bases between the two germline ends. There are 15 residues in the CDR3. Germline CDR1 is SGHVS and CDR2 is FQNEAQ.

This clonotype was picked up many times. The V gene is TRBV5-1, the J gene TRBJ2-7; D not resolved. The germline V gene has CDR1 SGHRS and CDR2 YFSETQ. Between the trimmed V and J ends, which lost 4 bases and 4 bases, there was a span of 21 bases. The CDR3 contains 16 residues. CDR3 sequence reads: CASSLLNTELGYEQYF. The CDR3 coding sequence is TGCGCCAGCAGCCTACTAAACACGGAGCTCGGGTACGAGCAGTACTTC.

This clonotype was counted many times. The chain employs TRBV3-1 and TRBJ2-1, with D perhaps being TRBD1 or TRBD2 (5 bases each). Looked up from germline, CDR1 is LGHDT and CDR2 is YNNKEL (reference sequence). The CDR3 is 15 residues long. Trimming pared 11 bases from V and 2 bases from J, leaving 19 bases between. The CDR3 is CAAKPDGGPYNEQFF. DNA for the CDR3: TGTGCCGCCAAGCCTGATGGGGGACCCTACAATGAGCAGTTCTTC.

Many counts were recorded for this clonotype. The chain employs TRBV29-1 and TRBJ1-3; D remains ambiguous. CDR3 length: 14 residues. V was cut by 6 bases and J by 0 bases, with 12 bases left in between. Germline CDR1 SQVTM, CDR2 ANQGSEA. The CDR3 sequence is CSVGYSRSGNTIYF. CDR3 coding DNA: TGCAGCGTGGGTTATAGCCGCTCTGGAAACACCATATATTTT.